This TCR beta chain appears in the sequencing data of a study of CD8 T cells in ankylosing spondylitis (dated by TCRdb to about 2017). Broadly, across the study: The study profiled T cell receptor beta repertoires in healthy donors and ankylosing spondylitis patients to find disease-linked TCR variants. Samples of peripheral blood were taken, and for ankylosing spondylitis patients, synovial fluid was collected as well. In total, the full study cohort was made up of about 99 healthy donors and 20 to 25 ankylosing spondylitis patients.

CDR1 and CDR2 are read off the germline V gene as SQVTM and ANQGSEA. The trim is 4 bases for V and 10 bases for J, with a gap of 19 bases between the germline ends. There are 13 amino acids in the CDR3, from cysteine to phenylalanine inclusive. This entry keeps only the CDR3 DNA: 39 bases, framed from base 1. This clonotype was seen only a few times. No cognate antigen has been identified for it. Base quality data are lacking; no much larger clone is found one base away. Sequencer: Illumina HiSeq 2500. Quantitative 5'-RACE with molecular barcodes was the method used to prepare the TCR beta libraries. The published analysis was carried out like this. To identify disease-linked TCR variants, a new computational method was used, one built on a probabilistic model of VDJ rearrangement. Starting from the raw public reads, TCRdb applied fastp trimming at Q25, assembled clones with MiXCR and retained in-frame beta chains. Each CDR3 protein gets just one entry, which takes the most common genes and DNA from the rows behind it. It is TCRdb's table, rather than the study itself, that gives the V and J calls and clone size. The sample table holds approximately 300,000 distinct CDR3 sequences, of which roughly 8% were seen once. Just over 14% of the sample lies in the top ten.

Study-wide conclusions, independent of this receptor: The disease-linked clones showed a CD8+ phenotype and occurred at relatively low frequencies in peripheral blood. Significant enrichment of the disease-linked clones was reported in matched synovial fluid samples from ankylosing spondylitis patients. Blood from ankylosing spondylitis patients appeared to be characterized by a TCR beta motif composed of 7 to 9 highly homologous amino acid variants. Some TCR beta motif variants had previously been reported in synovial fluid and blood of reactive arthritis patients, which suggested common disease-initiation mechanisms.

Material for sequencing was blood, either unsorted or a sorted T cell fraction (not recorded which). The receptor was derived from a male donor with ankylosing spondylitis. The chain uses TRBV29-1 and TRBJ2-5, and possibly TRBD2, on 6 matching bases. The CDR3 in this case is CSVGRDVGRDQYF. The nucleotide sequence is given as TGCAGCGTTGGGCGGGACGTCGGACGCGACCAGTACTTC. Here the CDR3 is joined to the reference TRBV29-1 and TRBJ2-5 genes, and the full variable domain is: SAVISQKPSRDICQRGTSLTIQCQVDSQVTMMFWYRQQPGQSLTLIATANQGSEATYESGFVIDKFPISRPNLTFSTLTVSNMSPEDSSIYLCSVGRDVGRDQYFGPGTRLLVL.